This T cell receptor (beta chain) came from a study of T cell repertoires in cytomegalovirus infection. Study-level background: Matching HLA type and CMV infection were both indicated by public TCR beta signatures.

This CDR3 spans 17 amino acids. The V gene lost 0 bases and the J gene lost 4 bases, with 18 bases spanning the gap. Germline V gene lookup returns CDR1 SGHAT and CDR2 FQNNGV. Broader study findings: Totalled public TCR beta family frequency picked out people who carried CMV plus the relevant HLA. Within the response measured ex vivo, HLA-C-restricted CMV-specific TCR beta clonotypes were dominant.

A single record per CDR3 protein comes from TCRdb applying MiXCR to the reads. The table includes 120,000 to 150,000 distinct CDR3 sequences, roughly 6% detected once. Many counts were recorded for this clonotype. Its antigen is unidentified. Specimen: PBMCs. The source of this sequence is a human donor in good health (CMV status not recorded). Some clones in this sample may be carry-over from other donors' samples. The chain carries TRBV11-2 and TRBJ1-1; D is ambiguous. The CDR3 loop reads CASSLDRTELRSTEAFF. In DNA form, the CDR3 reads TGTGCCAGCAGCTTAGATAGGACCGAGCTCAGGAGCACTGAAGCTTTCTTT.